Each of the 8 T cell receptor beta chains below was sequenced from the same sample in a study of cytomegalovirus exposure and HLA in healthy donors. The PCR used 60 Vbeta and 13 Jbeta primers. Libraries were prepared by immunoSEQ multiplex PCR; TCRdb keeps only in-frame clonotypes and omits some of them. This sample carries about 90,000 clones, roughly 74% of them seen once, and the ten largest clones take 16%. The sample comprised PBMCs. The source is a woman between 18 and 29 years old in good health and CMV-seropositive.

The J gene is TRBJ2-5, the V gene TRBV25-1, with D perhaps TRBD1 (6 bases). This CDR3 is 14 amino acids long. Germline CDR1 reads MGHDK; CDR2 reads SYGVNS. V dropped 0 bases and J dropped 5 bases, with 10 bases sitting between them. The DNA for the CDR3 is TGTGCCAGCAGTGAATACAGGGGCGGGGAGACCCAGTACTTC. Translating it yields CASSEYRGGETQYF.

This chain connects TRBV11-2 to TRBJ2-2; 7 bases are a match to TRBD2. Germline V CDR1 and CDR2: SGHAT, FQNNGV. Trimming removed 4 bases from V and 0 bases from J; junction bases left unmatched: 11. The CDR3 is 18 amino acids. CDR3 sequence (DNA): TGTGCCAGCAGCTCCTCGCGGGGGTATCCCGCGAACACCGGGGAGCTGTTTTTT. Protein product: CASSSSRGYPANTGELFF.

The chain recombines TRBV18 with TRBJ1-3, with D possibly TRBD1 on 5 matching bases. This CDR3 is built from 14 residues. The germline V gene encodes CDR1 KGHSH and CDR2 LQKENI. Between the trimmed V and J ends, which lost 5 bases and 0 bases, there was a span of 8 bases. This CDR3 is CASSYDSSGNTIYF. The CDR3 bases are TGTGCCAGCTCATACGACAGCTCTGGAAACACCATATATTTT.

The chain couples TRBV27 to TRBJ2-3, with D possibly TRBD2 on 5 matching bases. This CDR3 has 15 amino acids. In germline, CDR1 is MNHEY, CDR2 SMNVEV (reference sequence). Trimming took off 2 bases at V and 3 bases at J, with 12 bases between the two ends. The CDR3 loop is CASSLGDRGTDTQYF. The DNA of the CDR3 is TGTGCCAGCAGTTTAGGAGACCGCGGGACAGATACGCAGTATTTT.

The chain uses TRBV6-5 and TRBJ2-3, with TRBD1 as a possible D gene (5 bases). This CDR3 region has 14 residues. V gave up 8 bases and J gave up 3 bases, with 15 bases separating them. From germline, CDR1 is MNHEY and CDR2 SVGAGI. This chain's CDR3 is CASGLGLGTDTQYF. In DNA form, the CDR3 reads TGTGCCAGCGGTTTGGGGCTGGGGACAGATACGCAGTATTTT.

V is TRBV10-3 and J is TRBJ2-1; tentative D call: TRBD2 (5 bases). Looked up from germline, CDR1 is ENHRY and CDR2 is SYGVKD. The CDR3 length is 11 residues. V was clipped by 6 bases and J by 10 bases, with 10 bases between them. CDR3 amino acids: CAISSGAEQFF. The CDR3 DNA sequence: TGTGCCATCAGCAGCGGCGCCGAGCAGTTCTTC.

This rearrangement joins TRBV27 to TRBJ2-7, with D maybe TRBD2 (6 bases). Between the trimmed V and J ends, which lost 3 bases and 7 bases, there was a span of 10 bases. Germline CDR1 reads MNHEY; CDR2 reads SMNVEV (reference sequence). This CDR3 has 12 residues. The CDR3 is CASSFPGREQYF. The CDR3 nucleotides are TGTGCCAGCAGTTTCCCGGGGAGGGAGCAGTACTTC.

This clone was seen a few times. The genes are TRBV6-1 and TRBJ1-6, with 9 bases matching TRBD1. Germline loops: CDR1 MNHNS, CDR2 SASEGT. Trimming removed 0 bases from V and 9 bases from J; junction bases left unmatched: 3. The CDR3 covers 15 residues. For the CDR3, the DNA is TGTGCCAGCAGTGAAGCGCTGGACAGGGGTTCACCCCTCCACTTT. As protein: CASSEALDRGSPLHF.